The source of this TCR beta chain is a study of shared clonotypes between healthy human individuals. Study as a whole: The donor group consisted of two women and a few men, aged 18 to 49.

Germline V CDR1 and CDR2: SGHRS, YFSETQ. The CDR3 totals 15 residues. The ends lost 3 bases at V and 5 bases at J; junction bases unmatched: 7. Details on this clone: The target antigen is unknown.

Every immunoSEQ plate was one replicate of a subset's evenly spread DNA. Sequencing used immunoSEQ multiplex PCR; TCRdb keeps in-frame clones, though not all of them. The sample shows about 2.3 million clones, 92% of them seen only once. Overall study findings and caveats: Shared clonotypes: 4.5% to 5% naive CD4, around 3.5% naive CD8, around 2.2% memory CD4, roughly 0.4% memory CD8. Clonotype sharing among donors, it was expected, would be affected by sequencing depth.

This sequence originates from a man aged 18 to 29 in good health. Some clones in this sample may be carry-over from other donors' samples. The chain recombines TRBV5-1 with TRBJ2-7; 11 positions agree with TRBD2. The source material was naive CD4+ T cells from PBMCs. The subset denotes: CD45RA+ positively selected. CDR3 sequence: CASSYIAGGPHEQYF. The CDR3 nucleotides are TGCGCCAGCAGCTACATAGCGGGAGGGCCGCACGAGCAGTACTTC.